The T cell receptor (beta chain) under discussion was sequenced for a study of CD8 T cells in ankylosing spondylitis (dated 2017 in TCRdb). General notes on the study: To find TCR variants linked to disease, the study profiled T cell receptor beta repertoires in ankylosing spondylitis patients and healthy donors. The whole study cohort included 85 to 120 healthy donors and some 27 ankylosing spondylitis patients. Peripheral blood samples were taken, and synovial fluid was additionally collected from ankylosing spondylitis patients. General study outcomes and caveats: In peripheral blood, the disease-linked clones were found at relatively low frequencies and had a CD8+ phenotype. Blood from ankylosing spondylitis patients appeared to be characterized by a TCR beta motif made up of several highly homologous amino acid variants. Some of the motif variants had been reported before in the synovial fluid and blood of reactive arthritis patients, a finding that suggests common disease-initiation mechanisms. Significant enrichment of the disease-linked clones was reported in matched synovial fluid samples from ankylosing spondylitis patients.

Only a few counts were recorded for this clonotype. Its target antigen remains unknown. Per-base qualities were not stored, and no clone one base away is much larger. In the germline V gene, CDR1 corresponds to SGHRS and CDR2 to YFSETQ. Measured from the cysteine to the phenylalanine, the CDR3 is 14 residues long. Of all the DNA, just the CDR3 is kept, 42 bases in frame from base 1. V is cut by 0 bases and J by 10 bases, and the space between the germline ends is 11 bases. Reads for this sample came from an Illumina HiSeq 2500. TCR beta libraries were prepared by quantitative 5'-RACE with molecular barcodes. Per the authors' processing: To identify disease-linked TCR variants, a new computational method was used, one built on a probabilistic model of VDJ rearrangement. TCRdb cleaned the public reads at Q25 with fastp, built clones with MiXCR and kept in-frame beta chains. For every CDR3 protein sequence, its rows merge into one entry that carries the most common genes and DNA. The V and J calls reflect TCRdb's pipeline rather than the authors' work. Within this sample are about 89,000 distinct CDR3 sequences, with around 25% of them counted one time only. The ten largest clones capture around 60% of the sample.

Sequencing was carried out using blood, either unsorted or a sorted T cell fraction (not recorded which). This sequence uses TRBV5-1 and TRBJ1-6; the D gene is possibly TRBD1, with 6 bases matching. This sequence was found in a male donor with ankylosing spondylitis or in good health (not recorded which). CDR3 sequence: CASSLDGTTSPLHF. The DNA sequence reads TGCGCCAGCAGCTTGGACGGGACAACATCACCCCTCCACTTT.